These 10 T cell receptor beta chains originate from one sample sequenced in a study of shared clonotypes between healthy human individuals. Data came from immunoSEQ multiplex PCR; TCRdb stores just in-frame clones and leaves some out. The table shows some 2.4 million clones, with 90% to 95% occurring only once. Sequenced material: naive CD4+ T cells from PBMCs. This sample's subset: CD45RA+ positively selected. All receptors derive from a man younger than 35 in good health. Some clones in this sample may be carry-over from other donors' samples.

This rearrangement joins TRBV11-3 to TRBJ2-5, with a tentative D call TRBD1 (5 bases). CDR3 size: 13 residues. Germline CDR1 and CDR2: SGHNT and YENEEA. V lost 3 bases, J lost 2 bases, and 7 bases lay in between. CDR3 loop: CASSFQGQETQYF. The CDR3 DNA reads as TGTGCCAGCAGCTTTCAGGGACAAGAGACCCAGTACTTC. Variable domain in full (rest from reference TRBV11-3 and TRBJ2-5): EAGVVQSPRYKIIEKKQPVAFWCNPISGHNTLYWYLQNLGQGPELLIRYENEEAVDDSQLPKDRFSAERLKGVDSTLKIQPAELGDSAVYLCASSFQGQETQYFGPGTRLLVL.

The chain links TRBV27 to TRBJ1-2; weak D call: TRBD1 (5 bases). CDR1 and CDR2 from the germline V gene are MNHEY and SMNVEV (reference sequence). V lost 5 bases to trimming and J lost 1 base, with 11 bases between them. This CDR3 region has 14 residues. CDR3 in DNA: TGTGCCAGCAGTCCCCCAGGGTATAACTATGGCTACACCTTC. Its protein product is CASSPPGYNYGYTF.

V gene TRBV5-1 combines with J gene TRBJ2-2; the D call may be TRBD1 or TRBD2 (6 bases each). This CDR3 spans 16 amino acids. The germline gives CDR1 SGHRS, CDR2 YFSETQ. Trimming took 0 bases from V and 3 from J, leaving 12 bases between them. The CDR3 nucleotides read TGCGCCAGCAGCTTGGCACAGGGAGGACACACCGGGGAGCTGTTTTTT. It translates to CASSLAQGGHTGELFF.

V and J are TRBV28 and TRBJ1-6, with D possibly matching TRBD1 (5 bases). The V gene lost 2 bases and the J gene lost 11 bases, with 10 bases spanning the gap. Per germline, CDR1 MDHEN and CDR2 SYDVKM. The CDR3 sequence is 13 residues long. CDR3 DNA: TGTGCCAGCAGTTTAACAGGCACGACACCCCTCCACTTT. This codes for CASSLTGTTPLHF.

The chain is built from TRBV4-1 and TRBJ2-3; 11 positions match TRBD2. The CDR3 covers 17 residues. Per germline, CDR1 MGHRA and CDR2 YSYEKL. Trimming cost V 1 base and J 6 bases; bases outside gene matches: 9. CDR3 nucleotides: TGCGCCAGCAGCCAAGCACTACTAGCGGGAGTGGGTGATACGCAGTATTTT. Amino acid sequence: CASSQALLAGVGDTQYF.

The chain employs TRBV18 and TRBJ2-5; D is perhaps TRBD1 (5 bases). V lost 6 bases and J lost 5, with 16 bases in between. CDR1 and CDR2 (germline): KGHSH, LQKENI. The CDR3 sequence is 14 residues long. The CDR3 region is CASSLQGRWETQYF. CDR3 bases: TGTGCCAGCTCTCTCCAGGGCAGATGGGAGACCCAGTACTTC.

The chain links TRBV28 to TRBJ1-2; no clear D. V shed 1 base and J shed 4 bases, with 16 bases lying between them. The CDR3 length is 16 residues. Germline values: CDR1 MDHEN, CDR2 SYDVKM. CDR3 sequence reads: CASSLSYRPRAYGYTF. CDR3 in DNA: TGTGCCAGCAGTTTATCTTACCGGCCGCGTGCCTATGGCTACACCTTC.

The chain employs TRBV5-1 and TRBJ2-1, with 11 nucleotides matching TRBD2. The CDR3 runs to 15 residues. Trimming removed 6 bases from V and 12 bases from J; junction bases left unmatched: 14. Germline values: CDR1 SGHRS, CDR2 YFSETQ. In nucleotides, the CDR3 is TGCGCCAGCACATTAGCGGGAGGGTTGACTGGGGGGCAGTTCTTC. It yields the protein CASTLAGGLTGGQFF. The full variable domain, with the rest looked up from reference TRBV5-1 and TRBJ2-1, is KAGVTQTPRYLIKTRGQQVTLSCSPISGHRSVSWYQQTPGQGLQFLFEYFSETQRNKGNFPGRFSGRQFSNSRSEMNVSTLELGDSALYLCASTLAGGLTGGQFFGPGTRLTVL.

The rearrangement joins TRBV7-2 to TRBJ1-2; D call uncertain. The V and J ends lost 8 bases and 3 bases respectively, with 13 bases between them. CDR1 and CDR2 from the germline V gene are SGHTA and FQGNSA. CDR3 size: 13 residues. The CDR3 spells CASRRGPDYGYTF. The CDR3, as DNA: TGTGCCAGCCGTCGGGGTCCAGACTATGGCTACACCTTC.

The rearrangement links TRBV5-4 to TRBJ2-7; tentative D call: TRBD1 (6 bases). The CDR3 has 14 residues. Germline CDR1 is SGHNT and CDR2 is YYREEE (reference sequence). The ends were cut back, 4 bases at V and 3 bases at J, with 14 bases in the middle. The CDR3 loop reads CASSLGQIGYEQYF. The CDR3 DNA is TGTGCCAGCAGCCTGGGACAAATTGGCTACGAGCAGTACTTC.